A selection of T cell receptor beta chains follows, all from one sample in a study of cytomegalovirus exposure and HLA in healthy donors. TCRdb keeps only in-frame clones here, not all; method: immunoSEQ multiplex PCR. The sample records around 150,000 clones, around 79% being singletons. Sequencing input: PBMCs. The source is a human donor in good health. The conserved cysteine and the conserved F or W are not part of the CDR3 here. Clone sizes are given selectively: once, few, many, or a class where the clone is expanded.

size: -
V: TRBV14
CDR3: ASSQDQATYEQY

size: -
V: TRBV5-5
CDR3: ASSLELRGGSYNEQF

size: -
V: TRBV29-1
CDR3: SVPRLVGSGANVLT

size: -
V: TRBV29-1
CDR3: SVGAGGFTGELF

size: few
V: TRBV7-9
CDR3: ASSSGQDKTYEQY

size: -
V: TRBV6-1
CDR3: ASSAQDNQPQH

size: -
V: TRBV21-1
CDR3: ASSEQRPYEHYNEQF

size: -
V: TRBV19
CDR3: ASSISENYGYT

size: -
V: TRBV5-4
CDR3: ASSWGGLAGVDTGELF

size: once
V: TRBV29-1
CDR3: SVEDPGTGGEDEQF

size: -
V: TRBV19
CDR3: ASSNRVGGYT

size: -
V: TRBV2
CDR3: ASSEIQEFYGYT

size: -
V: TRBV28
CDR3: ASSLTETYEQY

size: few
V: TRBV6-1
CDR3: ASSLYRVTHEQY

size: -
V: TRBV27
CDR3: ASARPGVQPQH

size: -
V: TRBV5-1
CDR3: ASSFSLAGETQY

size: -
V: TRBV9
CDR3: ASSLRRAGGPEVSYNEQF

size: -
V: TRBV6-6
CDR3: ASSPPSGGSVEQF